This T cell receptor (beta chain) was found in a study of vaccination and CD4 T cells after COVID-19. The treatment is: approximately nine-day PBMC culture with coronavirus spike peptide pools or control peptides (ViraFEST assay). Patients returned positive PCR results between March and December 2020, earlier than US Alpha, Beta and Delta variants. Scientists separated out CD4+ T cells through negative selection following 10 days in culture. The V end lost 1 base, the J end lost 2 bases, and 7 bases lay between the germline ends. The germline gives CDR1 SGHTA, CDR2 FQGNSA. This CDR3 contains 14 residues. This clonotype turned up a few times. Antigen: not known. The Oncomine TCR Beta short-read assay was what sequenced the DNA obtained from cultured CD4+ T cells. MiXCR was run by TCRdb on the PCR reads, yielding one entry per CDR3 protein. The sample carries around 25,000 distinct CDR3 sequences, 58% recorded once.

What was sequenced was CD4+ T cells from blood, cultured in vitro. The chain couples TRBV7-2 to TRBJ2-3; D not certain. The TCR originated in a human donor who had recovered from COVID-19. The DNA for the CDR3 is TGTGCCAGCAGCTTAGTACCCTACACAGATACGCAGTATTTT. Its translation is CASSLVPYTDTQYF. Combining the CDR3 with reference TRBV7-2 and TRBJ2-3 gives the whole variable domain GAGVSQSPSNKVTEKGKDVELRCDPISGHTALYWYRQSLGQGLEFLIYFQGNSAPDKSGLPSDRFSAERTGGSVSTLTIQRTQQEDSAVYLCASSLVPYTDTQYFGPGTRLTVL.